These T cell receptor beta chains were read from a single sample in a study of shared clonotypes between healthy human individuals. Sequenced by immunoSEQ multiplex PCR; TCRdb stores in-frame clones only, minus some. The profile covers under 1 million clones, with 96% appearing a single time and about 0.22% taken by the ten largest. Sequenced sample: naive CD8+ T cells sorted from blood. These receptors all stem from a man aged 25 to 45 in good health. Both conserved end residues are part of each CDR3. A D gene is named only where the DNA matches it firmly. Only part of the rows carry a size: once, few, many, or a class if the clone is expanded.

v_call	clone_size	d_call	j_call	cdr3_aa	cdr3_nt
TRBV7-8	once	NA	TRBJ2-2	CASSLEGYRGELFF	TGTGCCAGCAGCTTAGAGGGGTACCGCGGGGAGCTGTTTTTT
TRBV7-8	NA	NA	TRBJ2-7	CASSLDPYEQYF	TGTGCCAGCAGCTTAGACCCCTACGAGCAGTACTTC
TRBV4-1	NA	NA	TRBJ1-5	CASSQPGVGAQHF	TGCGCCAGCAGCCAACCCGGAGTCGGGGCCCAGCATTTT
TRBV11-2	NA	NA	TRBJ2-7	CASSLDNWDKPNYEQYF	TGTGCCAGCAGCTTAGATAACTGGGACAAACCAAACTACGAGCAGTACTTC
TRBV2	NA	TRBD2	TRBJ2-1	CASSLRSSGRDEQFF	TGTGCCAGCAGTCTCCGGTCTAGCGGGAGGGATGAGCAGTTCTTC
TRBV27	NA	NA	TRBJ1-2	CASSLIGGDGYTF	TGTGCCAGCAGTTTAATCGGCGGAGATGGCTACACCTTC
TRBV28	NA	NA	TRBJ2-3	CASSTTGTDTQYF	TGTGCCAGCAGCACGACAGGCACAGATACGCAGTATTTT
TRBV6-6	NA	TRBD1	TRBJ2-7	CASSRTGSYEQYF	TGTGCCAGCAGTAGGACAGGGTCCTACGAGCAGTACTTC
TRBV7-2	NA	TRBD2	TRBJ2-7	CASSLVGLAGATYEQYF	TGTGCCAGCAGCTTAGTGGGACTAGCGGGAGCGACATACGAGCAGTACTTC
TRBV7-8	NA	TRBD2	TRBJ2-7	CASRLAGSHYEQYF	TGTGCCAGCAGACTAGCGGGATCCCACTACGAGCAGTACTTC
TRBV9	NA	NA	TRBJ2-1	CASSEGLGIYNEQFF	TGTGCCAGCAGTGAGGGACTCGGGATATACAATGAGCAGTTCTTC
TRBV6-5	NA	NA	TRBJ2-7	CASSPGGLGAEQYF	TGTGCCAGCAGCCCAGGGGGGCTTGGGGCCGAGCAGTACTTC
TRBV18	NA	NA	TRBJ2-1	CASSPLEGDNEQFF	TGTGCCAGCTCACCTTTAGAAGGGGACAATGAGCAGTTCTTC
TRBV27	NA	NA	TRBJ1-2	CASTGGYGYTF	TGTGCCAGCACGGGGGGCTATGGCTACACCTTC
TRBV9	NA	NA	TRBJ2-2	CASSVSGPHTGELFF	TGTGCCAGCAGCGTTTCCGGGCCCCACACCGGGGAGCTGTTTTTT
TRBV27	NA	NA	TRBJ1-5	CASSFGGGLGQPQHF	TGTGCCAGCAGTTTTGGCGGGGGTTTAGGTCAGCCCCAGCATTTT
TRBV27	NA	NA	TRBJ2-3	CASSYATLDTDTQYF	TGTGCCAGCAGTTACGCGACCCTTGACACAGATACGCAGTATTTT
TRBV6-5	NA	NA	TRBJ1-5	CASRSGGGQPQHF	TGTGCCAGCAGGTCCGGAGGCGGCCAGCCCCAGCATTTT
TRBV14	NA	NA	TRBJ2-1	CASSLPGAAYNEQFF	TGTGCCAGCAGCCTTCCAGGAGCGGCCTACAATGAGCAGTTCTTC
TRBV27	NA	NA	TRBJ1-5	CASDRLNQPQHF	TGTGCCAGCGACAGACTCAATCAGCCCCAGCATTTT
TRBV7-8	NA	TRBD2	TRBJ2-1	CASSRFTPGLAFSNEQFF	TGTGCCAGCAGCCGATTCACACCGGGACTAGCTTTTTCCAATGAGCAGTTCTTC
TRBV29-1	NA	NA	TRBJ2-2	CSVYPGSGELFF	TGCAGCGTTTACCCAGGGTCCGGGGAGCTGTTTTTT
TRBV9	NA	TRBD2	TRBJ2-1	CASSVEAGGPYNEQFF	TGTGCCAGCAGCGTAGAAGCGGGAGGCCCTTACAATGAGCAGTTCTTC
TRBV9	NA	NA	TRBJ2-3	CASSLSGTDTQYF	TGTGCCAGCAGCCTTAGCGGCACAGATACGCAGTATTTT
TRBV7-9	NA	NA	TRBJ2-3	CASSLIRGRTDTQYF	TGTGCCAGCAGCTTAATAAGGGGCCGCACAGATACGCAGTATTTT
TRBV12-5	once	NA	TRBJ2-1	CASGLPNEQFF	TGTGCTAGTGGTTTGCCCAATGAGCAGTTCTTC
TRBV4-2	NA	NA	TRBJ2-7	CASSSDSESYEQYF	TGTGCCAGCAGCTCAGATTCGGAATCCTACGAGCAGTACTTC
TRBV5-4	NA	NA	TRBJ2-1	CASSLVQGRDEQFF	TGTGCCAGCAGCTTAGTCCAGGGGAGGGATGAGCAGTTCTTC
TRBV7-9	NA	NA	TRBJ2-3	CASSLIAQFPSTDTQYF	TGTGCCAGCAGCTTAATTGCACAGTTTCCTAGCACAGATACGCAGTATTTT
TRBV9	NA	NA	TRBJ2-5	CASSTNQETQYF	TGTGCCAGCAGCACAAACCAAGAGACCCAGTACTTC
TRBV13	once	NA	TRBJ2-3	CASTKSGQGMADTQYF	TGTGCCAGCACCAAGAGCGGTCAGGGGATGGCAGATACGCAGTATTTT
TRBV7-2	NA	NA	TRBJ2-7	CASSLSGNYEQYF	TGTGCCAGCAGCTTATCGGGTAACTACGAGCAGTACTTC
TRBV29-1	NA	TRBD2	TRBJ2-1	CSAWISGSIRGEQFF	TGCAGCGCTTGGATTAGCGGGAGCATAAGGGGTGAGCAGTTCTTC
TRBV6-5	NA	NA	TRBJ2-1	CASSWGSDEQFF	TGTGCCAGCAGTTGGGGCTCCGATGAGCAGTTCTTC
TRBV11-2	NA	NA	TRBJ1-4	CASSSAWRDEKLFF	TGTGCCAGCAGCTCAGCATGGAGGGATGAAAAACTGTTTTTT
TRBV6-1	NA	TRBD1	TRBJ2-7	CASSEVRGREQYF	TGTGCCAGCAGTGAAGTCAGGGGGCGCGAGCAGTACTTC
TRBV4-2	once	TRBD2	TRBJ2-3	CASSSELAASTDTQYF	TGTGCCAGCAGCTCTGAGCTAGCGGCTAGCACAGATACGCAGTATTTT
TRBV27	NA	NA	TRBJ1-2	CASSLTPKGYGYTF	TGTGCCAGCAGTTTGACGCCGAAGGGCTATGGCTACACCTTC
TRBV27	NA	NA	TRBJ2-7	CASSSLGGGRGGPSSYEQYF	TGTGCCAGCAGTTCACTCGGAGGGGGTCGAGGGGGTCCCAGCTCCTACGAGCAGTACTTC
TRBV6-6	NA	NA	TRBJ2-7	CASSFGQGFIEQYF	TGTGCCAGCAGTTTTGGGCAGGGGTTTATCGAGCAGTACTTC
TRBV27	NA	NA	TRBJ2-7	CATSVGGF	TGTGCCACCTCAGTGGGCGGCTTC
TRBV19	NA	TRBD1	TRBJ1-4	CASEGAKEKLFF	TGTGCCAGTGAGGGGGCTAAGGAAAAACTGTTTTTT
TRBV27	NA	NA	TRBJ2-1	CASSLDSTYNEQFF	TGTGCCAGCAGTTTGGACAGCACCTACAATGAGCAGTTCTTC
TRBV28	NA	TRBD2	TRBJ2-7	CASSLGGTSGSSYEQYF	TGTGCCAGCAGTTTGGGTGGGACTAGCGGGAGCTCCTACGAGCAGTACTTC
TRBV15	NA	NA	TRBJ2-7	CATTGPRGEQYF	TGTGCCACCACCGGACCCCGTGGGGAGCAGTACTTC
TRBV7-9	NA	NA	TRBJ1-1	CASSLSQTNTEAFF	TGTGCCAGCAGCTTGAGCCAAACGAACACTGAAGCTTTCTTT
TRBV7-9	NA	NA	TRBJ2-1	CASSFSGTPLNEQFF	TGTGCCAGCAGCTTTTCCGGGACTCCTCTGAATGAGCAGTTCTTC
TRBV29-1	NA	NA	TRBJ2-1	CSVETSETNYNEQFF	TGCAGCGTTGAGACTTCGGAGACCAATTACAATGAGCAGTTCTTC
TRBV10-2	once	NA	TRBJ2-7	CASSETAGPYEQYF	TGCGCCAGCAGTGAGACGGCAGGGCCATACGAGCAGTACTTC
TRBV9	NA	NA	TRBJ1-1	CASSVVPGLGMNTEAFF	TGTGCCAGCAGCGTAGTACCGGGCTTGGGTATGAACACTGAAGCTTTCTTT
TRBV27	NA	TRBD1	TRBJ2-1	CASSLPGQVRNEQFF	TGTGCCAGCAGTTTGCCGGGACAGGTTAGAAATGAGCAGTTCTTC
TRBV30	NA	NA	TRBJ2-3	CAWSVPPGLSDTQYF	TGTGCCTGGAGTGTACCTCCCGGGCTCTCAGATACGCAGTATTTT
TRBV11-2	NA	TRBD1	TRBJ2-7	CASSSYRDSSYEQYF	TGTGCCAGCAGCTCATACCGGGACAGCTCCTACGAGCAGTACTTC
TRBV27	NA	NA	TRBJ2-2	CASSLSAGWRTGELFF	TGTGCCAGCAGTTTATCTGCAGGGTGGCGCACCGGGGAGCTGTTTTTT
TRBV6-6	NA	NA	TRBJ2-3	CASSYSRELGTDTQYF	TGTGCCAGCAGTTACTCGAGAGAATTAGGCACAGATACGCAGTATTTT
TRBV28	NA	NA	TRBJ1-5	CASSSLAGLIYQPQHF	TGTGCCAGCAGTTCCTTGGCAGGGCTTATCTATCAGCCCCAGCATTTT
TRBV4-2	NA	NA	TRBJ2-4	CASSQEGGAKNIQYF	TGTGCCAGCAGCCAAGAAGGGGGGGCCAAAAACATTCAGTACTTC
TRBV27	once	NA	TRBJ2-7	CASSPSTGPGEQYF	TGTGCCAGCAGTCCTAGTACAGGGCCCGGCGAGCAGTACTTC
TRBV12-5	NA	TRBD1	TRBJ2-1	CASGTGGENEQFF	TGTGCTAGTGGGACAGGGGGTGAAAATGAGCAGTTCTTC